The 26 T cell receptor beta chains reported below all come from one sample, sequenced in a study of blood T cell repertoires in COVID-19. Method: immunoSEQ multiplex PCR; TCRdb's copy keeps in-frame clones and lacks some. The sample holds 240,000 or so clones, approximately 84% seen once. Sequenced input: peripheral blood. The receptors here all came from a woman at least 80 years old with acute or convalescent COVID-19.

V gene TRBV11-3 combines with J gene TRBJ2-3; weak D call: TRBD2 (5 bases). CDR3 length equals 16 residues. Per the germline V gene, CDR1 is SGHNT and CDR2 is YENEEA. Trimming cost V 0 bases and J 1 base, with 11 bases left between them. The CDR3 DNA is TGTGCCAGCAGCTTAGATTCGAAGAGGGGCACAGATACGCAGTATTTT. Its protein is CASSLDSKRGTDTQYF.

The gene calls are TRBV6-5 and TRBJ1-6, with D possibly being TRBD1 (5 bases). Trimming stripped 6 bases from V and 1 base from J, with 7 bases between. This CDR3 has 14 residues. The germline CDR1 and CDR2 sequences are MNHEY and SVGAGI. The CDR3 nucleotides read TGTGCCAGCAGGGAGGGGTCCTATAATTCACCCCTCCACTTT. Translation: CASREGSYNSPLHF.

The chain links TRBV5-6 to TRBJ1-2, with 8 bases identical to TRBD1. The CDR3 is 17 residues long. Germline V gene data show CDR1 as SGHDT and CDR2 as YYEEEE. The J segment lost 1 base and the V segment lost 0 bases, leaving 8 bases of the junction unmatched. The CDR3 loop is CASSLVGQGRVNYGYTF. Written as DNA, the CDR3 is TGTGCCAGCAGCTTGGTTGGACAGGGTAGGGTTAACTATGGCTACACCTTC.

The genes are TRBV23-1 and TRBJ2-2; tentative D call: TRBD2 (5 bases). TRBV23-1 falls under the ORF class, with uncertain function. Trimming left V 9 bases short and J 3 bases short, with 17 bases between. The length of the CDR3 is 15 residues. CDR3 nucleotide sequence: TGCGCCAGGCGGGCAGACAAAAGAGACACCGGGGAGCTGTTTTTT. Translating it yields CARRADKRDTGELFF.

This chain uses TRBV18 with TRBJ2-2; 7 positions match TRBD1. V gave up 5 bases and J gave up 1 base; unmatched junction bases: 7. The germline V gene encodes CDR1 KGHSH and CDR2 LQKENI. The CDR3 extends over 16 amino acids. The CDR3 DNA reads TGTGCCAGCTCAGAGACAGGGACGTTGAACACCGGGGAGCTGTTTTTT. Translation: CASSETGTLNTGELFF.

The chain has TRBV9 and TRBJ1-2; no reliable D call. Germline lookup yields CDR1 SGDLS and CDR2 YYNGEE. The CDR3 runs 13 residues. V lost 0 bases to trimming and J lost 3 bases, with 6 bases between them. In DNA form, the CDR3 reads TGTGCCAGCAGCGTAGAGGAGGACTATGGCTACACCTTC. Translation gives CASSVEEDYGYTF.

The rearrangement joins TRBV5-6 to TRBJ2-5; 7 nucleotides agree with TRBD2. The junction had 6 bases not matched to a gene; V was cut back by 0 bases and J by 1 base. Germline V CDR1 and CDR2: SGHDT, YYEEEE. This CDR3 spans 16 amino acids. In DNA, the CDR3 is TGTGCCAGCAGCTTGGGTTCAGCGGGGAGCCAAGAGACCCAGTACTTC. It encodes CASSLGSAGSQETQYF.

The chain is built from TRBV7-8 and TRBJ1-4; TRBD1 is a possible D gene (6 bases). Germline loops: CDR1 SGHVS, CDR2 FQNEAQ. The CDR3 spans 16 residues. V was trimmed by 1 base and J by 10 bases, leaving 19 bases between them. The CDR3 nucleotides are TGTGCCAGCAGCTTAGAAGCGGGGGGCGGACTCCTAAAACTGTTTTTT. Residues: CASSLEAGGGLLKLFF.

This chain joins TRBV7-2 and TRBJ1-1; D not resolved. This CDR3 contains 13 residues. V lost 5 bases and J lost 4, with 11 bases in between. Germline lookup yields CDR1 SGHTA and CDR2 FQGNSA. CDR3 sequence (DNA): TGTGCCAGCAGCCCTGAACGGGGCACTGAAGCTTTCTTT. This translates into CASSPERGTEAFF.

The J gene is TRBJ2-3, the V gene TRBV29-1; 10 bases are shared with TRBD2. The length of the CDR3 is 15 residues. CDR1 is SQVTM and CDR2 is ANQGSEA in the germline V gene. V shed 6 bases and J 1 base; nucleotides not matched to a gene: 7. The CDR3 here is CSVGQRGGGTDTQYF. The CDR3 coding sequence is TGCAGCGTGGGACAGCGGGGGGGAGGCACAGATACGCAGTATTTT.

The chain recombines TRBV27 with TRBJ2-7; D ambiguous. The CDR3 length is 13 residues. Germline V CDR1 and CDR2: MNHEY, SMNVEV (reference sequence). Trimming removed 5 bases at V and 6 bases at J, with 14 bases between. The CDR3 nucleotides are TGTGCCAGCAGTCAACTACGCCCCTCCGAGCAGTACTTC. Its protein product is CASSQLRPSEQYF.

This clone was seen a single time. This chain joins TRBV19 and TRBJ2-7; D perhaps matches TRBD2 (5 bases). The V and J ends lost 8 bases and 3 bases respectively, with 20 bases between them. The CDR3 contains 15 residues. Germline V CDR1 and CDR2: LNHDA, SQIVND (reference sequence). CDR3 in DNA: TGTGCCAGTGCCAGAGAAGGTAGCGAGAACTACGAGCAGTACTTC. It encodes CASAREGSENYEQYF.

In its sample, this clone was seen a few times. This chain links TRBV7-8 with TRBJ2-1; 13 bases are shared with TRBD2. CDR1 and CDR2 from the germline V gene are SGHVS and FQNEAQ. The CDR3 sequence is 16 residues long. The trim removed 4 bases at V and 10 bases at J, leaving 10 bases unmatched. The DNA of the CDR3 is TGTGCCAGCAGCTCCGGGACTAGCGGGGTCTCTCCAGAGCAGTTCTTC. Its protein product is CASSSGTSGVSPEQFF.

V gene TRBV5-4 combines with J gene TRBJ1-5; D call uncertain. Trimming left V 4 bases short and J 2 bases short, with 10 bases between. Germline assignment: CDR1 SGHNT and CDR2 YYREEE (reference sequence). CDR3 length equals 14 residues. CDR3 bases: TGTGCCAGCAGCCAAGGACTTGGCAATCAGCCCCAGCATTTT. Protein: CASSQGLGNQPQHF.

V gene TRBV19 combines with J gene TRBJ1-2, with 8 bases aligning to TRBD1. The CDR3 totals 13 residues. Germline V lookup: CDR1 LNHDA, CDR2 SQIVND (reference sequence). V shed 10 bases, J shed 7 bases, and the junction held 11 bases outside the gene matches. CDR3 loop: CATRDRGGGGYTF. In DNA form, the CDR3 reads TGTGCCACCCGAGACAGGGGCGGAGGTGGCTACACCTTC. The whole variable domain, filled in from reference TRBV19 and TRBJ1-2, reads DGGITQSPKYLFRKEGQNVTLSCEQNLNHDAMYWYRQDPGQGLRLIYYSQIVNDFQKGDIAEGYSVSREKKESFPLTVTSAQKNPTAFYLCATRDRGGGGYTFGSGTRLTVV.

V gene TRBV2 combines with J gene TRBJ1-1; 8 bases map to TRBD1. V was clipped by 3 bases and J by 0 bases; unmatched bases: 3. CDR3 length: 15 residues. The germline CDR1 and CDR2 sequences are SNHLY and FYNNEI. The CDR3 here is CASSDQGALNTEAFF. Here the CDR3 DNA reads TGTGCCAGCAGTGATCAGGGGGCCCTGAACACTGAAGCTTTCTTT.

This chain connects TRBV20-1 to TRBJ1-1; unclear D gene. This CDR3 spans 11 amino acids. CDR1 is DFQATT, CDR2 SNEGSKA, per germline (reference sequence). V lost 6 bases and J 4 bases, leaving 9 bases between the germline ends. CDR3 protein: CSATGFTEAFF. CDR3 bases: TGCAGTGCGACGGGGTTCACTGAAGCTTTCTTT.

This chain uses TRBV4-3 with TRBJ2-6; D not certain. CDR3 length: 16 amino acids. The ends were cut back, 2 bases at V and 0 bases at J, with 8 bases in the middle. Germline-derived CDR1 and CDR2 are LGHNA and YSLEER. As DNA, the CDR3 is TGCGCCAGCAGCCAAACGAGGAGCTCTGGGGCCAACGTCCTGACTTTC. Its translation: CASSQTRSSGANVLTF.

This chain links TRBV6-2 or TRBV6-3 with TRBJ2-5, with 8 bases matching TRBD2. Trimming at V came to 5 bases and at J to 2 bases, leaving 4 bases not matched to a gene. In germline, CDR1 is MNHEY, CDR2 SVGEGT. There are 14 residues in the CDR3. In DNA form, the CDR3 reads TGTGCCAGCAGTCTTAGCGGGGCACAAGAGACCCAGTACTTC. This gives the protein CASSLSGAQETQYF.

This clone showed up just a few times. The chain carries TRBV19 and TRBJ1-1, with a tentative D call TRBD1 (5 bases). The CDR3 is 14 amino acids. V was clipped by 5 bases and J by 7 bases, with 17 bases between them. CDR1 is LNHDA, CDR2 SQIVND, per germline (reference sequence). CDR3 in amino acids: CASSFQHQTGEAFF. The CDR3 DNA follows: TGTGCCAGTAGTTTCCAGCACCAAACAGGTGAAGCTTTCTTT.

This chain uses TRBV19 with TRBJ2-1; 10 bases are a match to TRBD2. The CDR3 has 15 residues. V shed 1 base, J shed 5 bases, and the junction held 2 bases outside the gene matches. CDR1 is LNHDA and CDR2 is SQIVND in the germline V gene (reference sequence). The CDR3 coding sequence is TGTGCCAGTAGTATAGGGGGACTAGCGAACAATGAGCAGTTCTTC. Its translation: CASSIGGLANNEQFF.

DNA of the CDR3: TGTGCCAGCAGTATTTACTTCAGGGGGACTGGGGCCAACGTCCTGACTTTC. Its translation is CASSIYFRGTGANVLTF. The chain employs TRBV27 and TRBJ2-6; TRBD1 aligns across 7 bases. The CDR3 spans 17 residues. Germline-derived CDR1 and CDR2 are MNHEY and SMNVEV (reference sequence). V shed 5 bases, J shed 2 bases, and the junction held 9 bases outside the gene matches.

The CDR3 sequence is CATRPTGEVYQPQHF. The CDR3 nucleotides are TGTGCCACCCGGCCCACAGGGGAGGTTTATCAGCCCCAGCATTTT. The chain links TRBV7-2 to TRBJ1-5, with 7 bases aligning to TRBD1. With 10 bases clipped from V and 5 bases from J, the junction kept 14 bases outside the gene matches. Germline CDR1 and CDR2: SGHTA and FQGNSA. CDR3 length: 15 amino acids.

The CDR3 bases are TGTGCCAGCAGCCAAGATAGGGGGGGCACCGATGAAAAACTGTTTTTT. Translation: CASSQDRGGTDEKLFF. This chain uses TRBV4-2 with TRBJ1-4, with D perhaps TRBD1 (6 bases). CDR1 and CDR2 from the germline V gene are LGHNA and YNFKEQ. The V gene lost 0 bases and the J gene lost 6 bases, with 14 bases spanning the gap. The CDR3 runs 16 residues.

This clone was picked up a small number of times. This CDR3 reads CASSQDWRDDYGYTF. CDR3 DNA: TGTGCCAGCAGCCAAGATTGGAGGGACGACTATGGCTACACCTTC. The chain links TRBV4-2 to TRBJ1-2; perhaps TRBD1 as D (5 bases). The CDR3 loop spans 15 amino acids. V shed 0 bases and J shed 3 bases, with 11 bases lying between them. Germline CDR1 reads LGHNA; CDR2 reads YNFKEQ.

This clone appeared a few times. The rearrangement uses TRBV7-9 and TRBJ1-2, with D possibly TRBD1 on 6 matching bases. V was trimmed by 1 base and J by 2 bases, leaving 17 bases between them. The CDR3 sequence is 17 residues long. Germline V gene sequence: CDR1 SEHNR, CDR2 FQNEAQ (reference sequence). The CDR3 sequence: CASSLGFVQGINYGYTF. CDR3 bases: TGTGCCAGCAGCTTAGGATTTGTACAGGGAATAAACTATGGCTACACCTTC. The full variable domain, with the rest looked up from reference TRBV7-9 and TRBJ1-2, is DTGVSQNPRHKITKRGQNVTFRCDPISEHNRLYWYRQTLGQGPEFLTYFQNEAQLEKSRLLSDRFSAERPKGSFSTLEIQRTEQGDSAMYLCASSLGFVQGINYGYTFGSGTRLTVV.